The rows below give T cell receptor beta chains drawn from one sample of a study of T cells in Graves' hyperthyroidism and ophthalmopathy. TCRdb re-analysed the multiplex PCR reads in MiXCR, keeping a single row per CDR3 protein. The sample contains hundreds of thousands of distinct CDR3 sequences, roughly 15% of which appear only once. Specimen: blood. Receptors were obtained from a woman between 25 and 40 years old with Graves' hyperthyroidism. Each CDR3 is given with its conserved first and last residue. Each record gives: CDR3 length, J gene, clone size, D gene, V gene, CDR3 DNA, CDR3 protein. D genes are given only for firm matches. A row's size may be missing; if present it is once, few, many or a size class.

13 TRBJ2-7 many . TRBV27 TGTGCCAGCAGTTTTCGACAGTCCTACGAGCAGTACTTC CASSFRQSYEQYF
14 TRBJ2-3 many TRBD1 TRBV20-1 TGCAGTGTTAAGGACAGGTCTAGCACAGATACGCAGTATTTT CSVKDRSSTDTQYF
15 TRBJ1-6 . TRBD1 TRBV12-3/TRBV12-4 TGTGCCAGCAAAACAGGGGGCGCCTATAATTCACCCCTCCACTTT CASKTGGAYNSPLHF
18 TRBJ2-7 . TRBD2 TRBV9 TGTGCCAGCAGCGAGAGGCCCTCGACTAGCGGTTACTCCTACGAGCAGTACTTC CASSERPSTSGYSYEQYF
12 TRBJ2-7 many . TRBV30 TGTGCCCACACCGCGAACACCTACGAGCAGTACTTC CAHTANTYEQYF
12 TRBJ1-1 many . TRBV7-9 TGTGCCAGCAGCTTCGGACAGACTGAAGCTTTCTTT CASSFGQTEAFF
13 TRBJ1-5 . . TRBV9 TGTGCCAGCAGCGTAGGGGGGTATCAGCCCCAGCATTTT CASSVGGYQPQHF
15 TRBJ2-1 few . TRBV7-3 TGTGCCAGCAGCGCTGACCGGGACCCCTATAATGAGCAGTTCTTC CASSADRDPYNEQFF
14 TRBJ1-1 few TRBD1 TRBV30 TGTGCCTGGAGTGTACAGGGGTTGAACACTGAAGCTTTCTTT CAWSVQGLNTEAFF
14 TRBJ2-7 few . TRBV6-2/TRBV6-3 TGTGCCAGCAGTTACGCCAAAATTTACTACGAGCAGTACTTC CASSYAKIYYEQYF
14 TRBJ1-4 many . TRBV27 TGTGCCAGCAGTCCCCTCGGGGCTAATGAAAAACTGTTTTTT CASSPLGANEKLFF
13 TRBJ1-1 many TRBD1 TRBV20-1 TGCAGTGCTAGGAAGACAGGGGACACTGAAGCTTTCTTT CSARKTGDTEAFF
13 TRBJ1-1 . . TRBV6-2/TRBV6-3 TGTGCCAGCAGTTACCCCGAGGACCTTGAAGCTTTCTTT CASSYPEDLEAFF
15 TRBJ2-2 . . TRBV6-1 TGTGCCAGCAGCCCTAACGACTGGAACACCGGGGAGCTGTTTTTT CASSPNDWNTGELFF
12 TRBJ2-7 . . TRBV6-4 TGTGCCAGCAGTGAAGTGGGGTTCGAGCAGTACTTC CASSEVGFEQYF
12 TRBJ2-2 many . TRBV28 TGTGCCAGCAACCCAAACACCGGGGAGCTGTTTTTT CASNPNTGELFF
17 TRBJ2-6 . . TRBV7-2 TGTGCCAGCAGCTTAGTATATTGGATCTCTGGGGCCAACGTCCTGACTTTC CASSLVYWISGANVLTF
15 TRBJ2-1 . TRBD1 TRBV11-1 TGTGCCAGCAGCCAAGGACAGGGGGCGGACAATGAGCAGTTCTTC CASSQGQGADNEQFF
15 TRBJ1-5 . TRBD1 TRBV20-1 TGCAGTGCTCACGACAGGGTGGTTACCAATCAGCCCCAGCATTTT CSAHDRVVTNQPQHF
21 TRBJ2-7 . TRBD2 TRBV2 TGTGCCAGCTCACCATTCGGCGGCGAGCTTCTAGTCAGATCGCGGGAGGTGGAGCAGTACTTC CASSPFGGELLVRSREVEQYF
17 TRBJ2-7 few TRBD2 TRBV27 TGTGCCAGCAGTTCACTAGCGGGAGGCCTAAGCTCCTACGAGCAGTACTTC CASSSLAGGLSSYEQYF
17 TRBJ2-7 few . TRBV4-1 TGCGCCAGCAGCCAAGGAATCAGACGGCGAACCTCCTACGAGCAGTACTTC CASSQGIRRRTSYEQYF
13 TRBJ2-7 . TRBD1 TRBV27 TGTGCCAGCAGACGACAGGGGATAAGCGAGCAGTACTTC CASRRQGISEQYF
17 TRBJ2-3 few . TRBV29-1 TGCGGCGTTGAAGTGCCAATGATGGACTCTTTCACAGATACGCAGTATTTT CGVEVPMMDSFTDTQYF
15 TRBJ2-3 once . TRBV2 TGTGCCAGCAGTGTCCAGCGGGCCAACACAGATACGCAGTATTTT CASSVQRANTDTQYF
17 TRBJ2-5 . TRBD1 TRBV6-2/TRBV6-3 TGTGCCAGCAGTCTCGACAGGGACGGACCATTTCAAGAGACCCAGTACTTC CASSLDRDGPFQETQYF
19 TRBJ2-1 . TRBD2 TRBV14 TGTGCCAGCAGCCAAGGGCGAGCGGGGGGACTAGCGGTTTACAATGAGCAGTTCTTC CASSQGRAGGLAVYNEQFF
15 TRBJ2-2 . . TRBV27 TGTGCCAGCAGTGCCTTAGACATTTACACCGGGGAGCTGTTTTTT CASSALDIYTGELFF
15 TRBJ1-1 many TRBD1 TRBV20-1 TGCAGTGCAAACAATCCCGGGACAGGGGACACTGAAGCTTTCTTT CSANNPGTGDTEAFF
15 TRBJ2-3 many TRBD2 TRBV6-5 TGTGCCAGCAGTTATGCAGCGGGAGATACAGATACGCAGTATTTT CASSYAAGDTDTQYF
16 TRBJ2-5 many TRBD1 TRBV9 TGTGCCAGCAGCGTAGGGGGACAGACGTACCAAGAGACCCAGTACTTC CASSVGGQTYQETQYF
15 TRBJ1-1 . . TRBV15 TGTGCCACCAGCAGAGATAACCCGGGGAACACTGAAGCTTTCTTT CATSRDNPGNTEAFF
16 TRBJ2-1 many . TRBV12-3/TRBV12-4 TGTGCCAGCAGTTTATCTACCCAGGGCCCTTACAATGAGCAGTTCTTC CASSLSTQGPYNEQFF
15 TRBJ1-4 . . TRBV3-1 TGTGCCAGCAGCCAAGAAGGAACAGGGAAAGAAAAACTGTTTTTT CASSQEGTGKEKLFF
16 TRBJ2-2 . TRBD2 TRBV28 TGTGCCAGCAGTTCCAGGACTAGTGAGGACACCGGGGAGCTGTTTTTT CASSSRTSEDTGELFF
13 TRBJ2-5 many . TRBV28 TGTGCCAGCAGTTGGGTGACACAAGAGACCCAGTACTTC CASSWVTQETQYF
13 TRBJ2-1 many TRBD2 TRBV6-1 TGTGCCCATACGGGACTAGCGGGAGATAAGCAGTTCTTC CAHTGLAGDKQFF
12 TRBJ2-7 few . TRBV19 TGTGCCAGTACCTCAGGTGACTACGAGCAGTACTTC CASTSGDYEQYF
14 TRBJ1-2 many . TRBV27 TGTGCCAGCAGTTTCGATTCGGGGGCTGCTGGCTACACCTTC CASSFDSGAAGYTF
16 TRBJ2-3 . TRBD1 TRBV4-1 TGCGCCAGCAGCGAAAACAGGGGGCGCCCCACAGATACGCAGTATTTT CASSENRGRPTDTQYF
14 TRBJ2-7 few TRBD2 TRBV20-1 TGCAGTGCCCCCGGGACTAGCGGATTTTACGAGCAGTACTTC CSAPGTSGFYEQYF
14 TRBJ2-1 many TRBD2 TRBV2 TGTGCCAGCGGCTTAGCGGGTCCCTACAATGAGCAGTTCTTC CASGLAGPYNEQFF